One sample yielded the 30 T cell receptor beta chains listed below, sequenced in a study of radiotherapy plus CTLA-4 blockade in lung cancer. Assay used: immunoSEQ multiplex PCR; TCRdb lists only in-frame clones, some missing. The data hold about 51,000 clones, with more than 75% observed a single time. The sample was peripheral blood, taken from a patient treated with radiotherapy plus ipilimumab. The origin of the receptors is a human donor with non-small cell lung cancer who had a complete response to radiotherapy plus ipilimumab.

The chain has TRBV18 and TRBJ1-1; D unclear. Germline lookup yields CDR1 KGHSH and CDR2 LQKENI. Trimming removed 3 bases from V and 3 bases from J, with 8 bases in between. This CDR3 is built from 13 residues. CDR3 residues: CASSPAEDTEAFF. Written as DNA, the CDR3 is TGTGCCAGCTCACCCGCGGAGGACACTGAAGCTTTCTTT. Drawing the rest from reference TRBV18 and TRBJ1-1, the complete variable domain is NAGVMQNPRHLVRRRGQEARLRCSPMKGHSHVYWYRQLPEEGLKFMVYLQKENIIDESGMPKERFSAEFPKEGPSILRIQQVVRGDSAAYFCASSPAEDTEAFFGQGTRLTVV.

The chain joins TRBV7-8 to TRBJ1-1; D not resolved. Looked up from germline, CDR1 is SGHVS and CDR2 is FQNEAQ. Trimming left V 1 base short and J 1 base short, with 7 bases between. The CDR3 has 14 amino acids. Written as DNA, the CDR3 is TGTGCCAGCAGCTTAGAGACTAAGAACACTGAAGCTTTCTTT. This sequence encodes CASSLETKNTEAFF.

The genes are TRBV7-2 and TRBJ2-2, with 8 bases lining up with TRBD2. V lost 1 base and J lost 9; bases outside the gene matches: 1. The CDR3 spans 13 residues. The V gene's germline CDR1 is SGHTA and CDR2 FQGNSA. This chain's CDR3 is CASSLERGRELFF. The CDR3 region has the DNA TGTGCCAGCAGCTTAGAGCGGGGGAGGGAGCTGTTTTTT.

The chain combines TRBV15 with TRBJ2-5; 12 bases map to TRBD1. Germline CDR1 and CDR2: LNHNV and YYDKDF (reference sequence). After removal of 3 bases from V and 5 bases from J, the junction contained 7 bases not matched to a gene. This CDR3 spans 16 amino acids. CDR3 protein: CATSRARDRGQETQYF. The CDR3 DNA follows: TGTGCCACCAGCAGGGCCCGGGACAGGGGGCAGGAGACCCAGTACTTC.

This clone was observed a handful of times. The rearrangement uses TRBV5-4 and TRBJ2-5, with TRBD1 matching 11 bases. CDR1 and CDR2 from the germline V gene are SGHNT and YYREEE (reference sequence). The CDR3 consists of 16 residues. The V segment lost 4 bases and the J segment 5 bases; nucleotides outside the gene matches: 10. The CDR3 loop reads CASSRRDRGSFETQYF. In nucleotides, the CDR3 is TGTGCCAGCAGCCGCCGGGACAGGGGGTCTTTTGAGACCCAGTACTTC.

This clone came up once. The chain is built from TRBV5-1 and TRBJ1-1, with TRBD1 as a possible D gene (5 bases). The ends were cut back, 8 bases at V and 3 bases at J, with 17 bases in the middle. The CDR3 totals 14 residues. Germline CDR1 and CDR2: SGHRS and YFSETQ. The CDR3 sequence is CASGSGPGDTEAFF. The CDR3 DNA follows: TGCGCCAGTGGCTCAGGGCCGGGTGACACTGAAGCTTTCTTT. The full variable domain, in which reference TRBV5-1 and TRBJ1-1 provide the parts outside the CDR3, is KAGVTQTPRYLIKTRGQQVTLSCSPISGHRSVSWYQQTPGQGLQFLFEYFSETQRNKGNFPGRFSGRQFSNSRSEMNVSTLELGDSALYLCASGSGPGDTEAFFGQGTRLTVV.

V and J are TRBV7-8 and TRBJ2-1; D perhaps matches TRBD2 (5 bases). V lost 5 bases to trimming and J lost 0 bases, with 11 bases between them. The CDR3 sequence is 15 residues long. From germline, CDR1 is SGHVS and CDR2 FQNEAQ. CDR3 bases: TGTGCCAGCAGCCCAGAGGGAAGCTCCTACAATGAGCAGTTCTTC. Translated: CASSPEGSSYNEQFF.

The chain employs TRBV11-2 and TRBJ1-5; D is ambiguous. Germline V gene data show CDR1 as SGHAT and CDR2 as FQNNGV. The V end lost 2 bases, the J end lost 1 base, and 9 bases lay between the germline ends. The CDR3 loop spans 15 amino acids. CDR3 nucleotide sequence: TGTGCCAGCAGCTTATTAGGAGGAAGCAATCAGCCCCAGCATTTT. Encoded protein: CASSLLGGSNQPQHF.

In this sample, this clone turned up a few times. CDR3 in amino acids: CATSRRGRDTEAFF. The CDR3 nucleotides are TGTGCCACCAGCAGACGTGGCAGGGACACTGAAGCTTTCTTT. V and J are TRBV15 and TRBJ1-1; D is possibly TRBD1 (5 bases). This CDR3 spans 14 amino acids. CDR1 LNHNV and CDR2 YYDKDF come from the germline V gene (reference sequence). Trimming cost V 2 bases and J 3 bases, with 10 bases left between them.

The chain carries TRBV5-1 and TRBJ2-2; TRBD2 is a possible D gene (6 bases). This CDR3 spans 18 amino acids. Trimming cost V 0 bases and J 6 bases, with 21 bases left between them. Germline V gene lookup returns CDR1 SGHRS and CDR2 YFSETQ. The CDR3 nucleotides are TGCGCCAGCAGCTTGGAATTCCGGGGAAACACGGGGGCCGGGGAGCTGTTTTTT. It encodes CASSLEFRGNTGAGELFF.

This chain joins TRBV6-1 and TRBJ2-4, with TRBD2 matching 9 bases. Germline CDR1 MNHNS, CDR2 SASEGT. The CDR3 has 15 amino acids. The ends lost 6 bases at V and 7 bases at J; junction bases unmatched: 10. The CDR3: CASSTRLAGRNIQYF. As DNA, the CDR3 is TGTGCCAGCAGCACTAGGCTAGCGGGGCGGAACATTCAGTACTTC.

The chain is built from TRBV5-4 and TRBJ2-3, with 7 positions matching TRBD1. CDR1 SGHNT and CDR2 YYREEE come from the germline V gene (reference sequence). With 6 bases clipped from V and 0 bases from J, the junction kept 10 bases outside the gene matches. This CDR3 has 16 residues. CDR3 in amino acids: CASTLRQGPSTDTQYF. The CDR3 region has the DNA TGTGCCAGCACCTTACGACAGGGACCTAGCACAGATACGCAGTATTTT.

This rearrangement joins TRBV7-6 to TRBJ1-4, with D tentatively TRBD1 (6 bases). Trimming took 3 bases from V and 3 from J, leaving 8 bases between them. The germline V gene encodes CDR1 SGHVS and CDR2 FNYEAQ. The CDR3 is 14 amino acids. The CDR3 coding sequence is TGTGCCAGCAGCTTGGACAGTGCTAATGAAAAACTGTTTTTT. Translation gives CASSLDSANEKLFF.

The J gene is TRBJ1-1, the V gene TRBV9, with D maybe TRBD1 (5 bases). Trimming took off 0 bases at V and 5 bases at J, with 14 bases between the two ends. CDR1 is SGDLS, CDR2 YYNGEE, per germline. There are 15 residues in the CDR3. In DNA, the CDR3 is TGTGCCAGCAGCGTAGCTACGGCTCGGGGGACTGAAGCTTTCTTT. Protein product: CASSVATARGTEAFF. The full variable domain, with the rest looked up from reference TRBV9 and TRBJ1-1, is DSGVTQTPKHLITATGQRVTLRCSPRSGDLSVYWYQQSLDQGLQFLIQYYNGEERAKGNILERFSAQQFPDLHSELNLSSLELGDSALYFCASSVATARGTEAFFGQGTRLTVV.

The chain is built from TRBV19 and TRBJ2-2, with 13 bases identical to TRBD2. Germline V gene data show CDR1 as LNHDA and CDR2 as SQIVND (reference sequence). The trim removed 3 bases at V and 7 bases at J, leaving 8 bases unmatched. This CDR3 has 17 amino acids. As DNA, the CDR3 is TGTGCCAGTAGTATTCCGGGACTAGCGGGGTATCACGGGGAGCTGTTTTTT. Protein product: CASSIPGLAGYHGELFF.

This clone was picked up one time. The chain links TRBV6-5 to TRBJ1-1, with D possibly being TRBD1 (6 bases). This CDR3 region has 13 residues. Germline values: CDR1 MNHEY, CDR2 SVGAGI. Trimming took off 5 bases at V and 10 bases at J, with 17 bases between the two ends. CDR3 nucleotide sequence: TGTGCCAGCAGTGCACAGGGTCGCCTCGGAGCTTTCTTT. Protein: CASSAQGRLGAFF.

This clone showed up just a few times. V and J are TRBV9 and TRBJ1-2; D uncertain. The CDR3 is 14 amino acids. Germline-derived CDR1 and CDR2 are SGDLS and YYNGEE. V lost 3 bases and J 2 bases, leaving 11 bases between the germline ends. CDR3 amino acids: CASSAPGLNYGYTF. As DNA, the CDR3 is TGTGCCAGCAGCGCCCCGGGTCTGAACTATGGCTACACCTTC.

V gene TRBV6-5 combines with J gene TRBJ1-2; maybe TRBD1 (6 bases). CDR1 MNHEY and CDR2 SVGAGI come from the germline V gene. The CDR3 contains 14 residues. The V and J ends lost 6 bases and 7 bases respectively, with 18 bases between them. The CDR3 sequence is CASSLKQGTPGYTF. The CDR3 DNA reads as TGTGCCAGCAGCCTTAAGCAGGGGACCCCTGGCTACACCTTC.

The chain links TRBV7-2 to TRBJ2-2, with 14 bases identical to TRBD2. The CDR3 is made up of 18 amino acids. The V gene end was trimmed by 5 bases and the J gene end by 0 bases; junction bases not matched to a gene: 5. Per germline, CDR1 SGHTA and CDR2 FQGNSA. CDR3 nucleotide sequence: TGTGCCAGCAGCCTCCGACTAGCGGGGGGGTCGAACACCGGGGAGCTGTTTTTT. As protein: CASSLRLAGGSNTGELFF.

This chain links TRBV25-1 with TRBJ1-1, with 11 bases fitting TRBD1. Per germline, CDR1 MGHDK and CDR2 SYGVNS. CDR3 length equals 14 residues. With 7 bases clipped from V and 5 bases from J, the junction kept 6 bases outside the gene matches. The CDR3 DNA is TGTGCCAGCAACCCGGACAGGGGGCTTACTGAAGCTTTCTTT. It encodes CASNPDRGLTEAFF.

V usage is TRBV18 and J usage is TRBJ1-1; 9 bases line up with TRBD1. After removal of 4 bases from V and 8 bases from J, the junction contained 8 bases not matched to a gene. The CDR3 contains 14 residues. CDR1 KGHSH and CDR2 LQKENI come from the germline V gene. The CDR3 region is CASSHPGTGWEAFF. Written as DNA, the CDR3 is TGTGCCAGCTCACACCCGGGGACAGGGTGGGAAGCTTTCTTT. The full variable domain, with the rest looked up from reference TRBV18 and TRBJ1-1, is NAGVMQNPRHLVRRRGQEARLRCSPMKGHSHVYWYRQLPEEGLKFMVYLQKENIIDESGMPKERFSAEFPKEGPSILRIQQVVRGDSAAYFCASSHPGTGWEAFFGQGTRLTVV.

The chain joins TRBV9 to TRBJ2-7, with D hard to call. With 0 bases removed from V and 5 bases from J, the gap between germline ends came to 12 bases. This CDR3 has 14 residues. Germline assignment: CDR1 SGDLS and CDR2 YYNGEE. CDR3 protein: CASSVDPGRDEQYF. In nucleotides, the CDR3 is TGTGCCAGCAGCGTAGACCCTGGCCGGGACGAGCAGTACTTC.

The V call is TRBV25-1, the J call TRBJ1-2, with 8 bases that match TRBD1. The CDR3 sequence is 18 residues long. The V gene end was trimmed by 4 bases and the J gene end by 2 bases; junction bases not matched to a gene: 15. Germline lookup yields CDR1 MGHDK and CDR2 SYGVNS. The CDR3, as DNA: TGTGCCAGCAGTGTGAGCTCCAGGACAGGGTTTGGGAACTATGGCTACACCTTC. This gives the protein CASSVSSRTGFGNYGYTF.

CDR3 nucleotides: TGTGCCAGCTCACCACTAGACAGTGGTAACACTGAAGCTTTCTTT. This translates into CASSPLDSGNTEAFF. V is TRBV18 and J is TRBJ1-1, with TRBD1 as a possible D gene (5 bases). From germline, CDR1 is KGHSH and CDR2 LQKENI. The CDR3 loop spans 15 amino acids. V lost 1 base and J lost 2, with 11 bases in between.

This chain links TRBV27 with TRBJ1-2; D is unclear. With 5 bases removed from V and 8 bases from J, the gap between germline ends came to 21 bases. This CDR3 is built from 15 residues. CDR1 and CDR2 from the germline V gene are MNHEY and SMNVEV (reference sequence). The CDR3 nucleotides are TGTGCCAGCAGTCCATACCAGGCGGGCGTTTGGGGCTACACCTTC. It specifies CASSPYQAGVWGYTF.

The chain uses TRBV27 and TRBJ1-3; D unresolved. This CDR3 is built from 14 residues. Looked up from germline, CDR1 is MNHEY and CDR2 is SMNVEV (reference sequence). Trimming stripped 9 bases from V and 4 bases from J, with 16 bases between. CDR3 residues: CASPYAARGNTIYF. In nucleotides, the CDR3 is TGTGCCAGTCCGTACGCAGCGAGAGGAAACACCATATATTTT.

J is TRBJ2-5 and V is TRBV7-9; 7 bases align to TRBD2. Judging by the DNA end, TRBJ2-7 fits better; the J call may be wrong. The CDR3 extends over 15 amino acids. Germline CDR1 reads SEHNR; CDR2 reads FQNEAQ (reference sequence). The CDR3 nucleotides read TGTGCCAGCAGCTTAGATGGGGGGGTCTCCTACGAGCAGTACTTC. It codes for CASSLDGGVSYEQYF.

The chain uses TRBV5-1 and TRBJ2-3; 7 nucleotides agree with TRBD1. This CDR3 contains 14 residues. Germline V gene lookup returns CDR1 SGHRS and CDR2 YFSETQ. V lost 0 bases and J lost 5; bases outside the gene matches: 3. The CDR3 region is CASSLVQGKDTQYF. In nucleotides, the CDR3 is TGCGCCAGCAGCTTGGTACAGGGGAAAGATACGCAGTATTTT.

V usage is TRBV6-5 and J usage is TRBJ1-1; TRBD1 matches at 7 bases. This CDR3 contains 15 residues. V trimming: 6 bases; J trimming: 2 bases; junction bases outside the gene matches: 9. CDR1 MNHEY and CDR2 SVGAGI come from the germline V gene. CDR3 protein: CASRPVDRTNTEAFF. DNA of the CDR3: TGTGCCAGCAGACCTGTGGACAGGACCAACACTGAAGCTTTCTTT.

The DNA for the CDR3 is TGCAGCGTTGGACAGGGGACCACTGAAGCTTTCTTT. Amino acid sequence: CSVGQGTTEAFF. The V and J genes are TRBV29-1 and TRBJ1-1, with 8 bases aligning to TRBD1. The CDR3 spans 12 residues. The germline V gene has CDR1 SQVTM and CDR2 ANQGSEA. Trimming cost V 4 bases and J 4 bases; bases outside gene matches: 2.